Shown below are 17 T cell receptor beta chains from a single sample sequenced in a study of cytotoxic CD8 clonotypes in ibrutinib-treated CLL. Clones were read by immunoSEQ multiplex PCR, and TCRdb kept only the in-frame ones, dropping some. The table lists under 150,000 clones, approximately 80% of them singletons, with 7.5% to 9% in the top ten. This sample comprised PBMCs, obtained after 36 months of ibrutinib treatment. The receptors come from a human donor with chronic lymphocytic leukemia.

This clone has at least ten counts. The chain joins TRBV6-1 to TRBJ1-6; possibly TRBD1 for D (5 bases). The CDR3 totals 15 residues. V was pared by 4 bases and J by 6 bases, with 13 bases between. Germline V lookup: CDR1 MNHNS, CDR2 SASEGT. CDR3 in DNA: TGTGCCAGCAGTGGGAGTGAGGGGTCTAATTCACCCCTCCACTTT. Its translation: CASSGSEGSNSPLHF.

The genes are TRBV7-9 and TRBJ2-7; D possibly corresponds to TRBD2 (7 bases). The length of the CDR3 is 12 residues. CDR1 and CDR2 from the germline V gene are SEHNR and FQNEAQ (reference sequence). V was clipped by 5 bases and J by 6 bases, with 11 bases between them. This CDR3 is CASSEGGPEQYF. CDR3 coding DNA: TGTGCCAGCAGCGAGGGGGGGCCCGAGCAGTACTTC.

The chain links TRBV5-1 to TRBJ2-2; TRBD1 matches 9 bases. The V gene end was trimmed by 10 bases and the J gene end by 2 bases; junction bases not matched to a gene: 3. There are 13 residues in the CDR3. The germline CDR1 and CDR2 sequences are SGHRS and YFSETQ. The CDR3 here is CASGQGNTGELFF. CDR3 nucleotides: TGCGCCTCGGGACAGGGCAACACCGGGGAGCTGTTTTTT.

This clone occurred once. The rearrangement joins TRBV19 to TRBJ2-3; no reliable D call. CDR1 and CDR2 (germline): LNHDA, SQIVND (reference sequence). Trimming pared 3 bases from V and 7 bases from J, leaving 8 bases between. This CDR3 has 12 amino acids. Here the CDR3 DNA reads TGTGCCAGTAGTATGCAGGCCTATACGCAGTATTTT. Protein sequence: CASSMQAYTQYF.

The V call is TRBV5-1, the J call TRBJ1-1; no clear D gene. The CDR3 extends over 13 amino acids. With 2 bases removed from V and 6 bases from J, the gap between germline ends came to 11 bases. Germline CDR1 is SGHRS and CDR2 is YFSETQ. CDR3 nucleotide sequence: TGCGCCAGCAGCTTATACTATGGGGCTGAAGCTTTCTTT. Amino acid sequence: CASSLYYGAEAFF.

The CDR3 DNA reads as TGTGCCAGCAGTGCCGAGAGCGGGGGCTACGAGCAGTACTTC. Amino acids: CASSAESGGYEQYF. This chain joins TRBV6-4 and TRBJ2-7; TRBD2 matches at 8 bases. The V gene's germline CDR1 is MRHNA and CDR2 SNTAGT. The CDR3 sequence is 14 residues long. Trimming at V came to 4 bases and at J to 3 bases, leaving 5 bases not matched to a gene.

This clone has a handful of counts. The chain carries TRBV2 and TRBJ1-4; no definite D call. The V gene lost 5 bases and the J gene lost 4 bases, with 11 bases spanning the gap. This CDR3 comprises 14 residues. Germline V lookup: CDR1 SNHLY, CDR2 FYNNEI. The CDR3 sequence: CASSLLGINEKLFF. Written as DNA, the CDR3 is TGTGCCAGCAGTCTTTTGGGGATTAATGAAAAACTGTTTTTT.

CDR3 loop: CASSISGLTYEQYF. CDR3 DNA: TGTGCCAGTAGTATTAGCGGGTTAACCTACGAGCAGTACTTC. The chain is built from TRBV19 and TRBJ2-7, with 7 positions matching TRBD2. Germline values: CDR1 LNHDA, CDR2 SQIVND (reference sequence). This CDR3 is 14 amino acids long. With V trimmed by 3 bases and J by 2 bases, 4 bases remained unmatched.

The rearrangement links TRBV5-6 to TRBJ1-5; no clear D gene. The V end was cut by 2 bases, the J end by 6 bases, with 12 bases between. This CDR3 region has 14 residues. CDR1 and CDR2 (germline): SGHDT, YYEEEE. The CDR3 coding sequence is TGTGCCAGCAGCTTCCTATCCAGAGGTCAGCCCCAGCATTTT. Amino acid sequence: CASSFLSRGQPQHF. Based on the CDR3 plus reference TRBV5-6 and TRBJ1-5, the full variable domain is DAGVTQSPTHLIKTRGQQVTLRCSPKSGHDTVSWYQQALGQGPQFIFQYYEEEERQRGNFPDRFSGHQFPNYSSELNVNALLLGDSALYLCASSFLSRGQPQHFGDGTRLSIL.

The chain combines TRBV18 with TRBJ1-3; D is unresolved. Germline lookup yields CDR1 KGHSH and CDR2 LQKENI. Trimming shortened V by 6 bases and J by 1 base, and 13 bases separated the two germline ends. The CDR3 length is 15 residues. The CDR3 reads CASSLDGRSGNTIYF. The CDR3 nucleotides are TGTGCCAGCTCCCTGGACGGAAGATCTGGAAACACCATATATTTT.

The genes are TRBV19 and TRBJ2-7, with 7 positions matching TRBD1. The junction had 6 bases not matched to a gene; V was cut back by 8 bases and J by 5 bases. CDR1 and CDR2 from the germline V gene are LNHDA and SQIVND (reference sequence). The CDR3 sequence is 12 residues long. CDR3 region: CASSQGIHEQYF. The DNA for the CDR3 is TGTGCCAGTTCACAGGGGATCCACGAGCAGTACTTC.

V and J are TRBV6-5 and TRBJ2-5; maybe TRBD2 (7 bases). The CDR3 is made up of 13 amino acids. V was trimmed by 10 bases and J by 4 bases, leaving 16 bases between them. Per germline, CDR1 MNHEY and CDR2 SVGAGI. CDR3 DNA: TGTGCCACTTCAAGGGGGGGGCGAGAGACCCAGTACTTC. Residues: CATSRGGRETQYF.

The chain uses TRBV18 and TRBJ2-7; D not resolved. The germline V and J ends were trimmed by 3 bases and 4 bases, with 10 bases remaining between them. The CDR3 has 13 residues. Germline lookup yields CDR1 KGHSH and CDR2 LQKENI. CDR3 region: CASSPPLIYEQYF. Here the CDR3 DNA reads TGTGCCAGCTCACCCCCGCTCATATACGAGCAGTACTTC.

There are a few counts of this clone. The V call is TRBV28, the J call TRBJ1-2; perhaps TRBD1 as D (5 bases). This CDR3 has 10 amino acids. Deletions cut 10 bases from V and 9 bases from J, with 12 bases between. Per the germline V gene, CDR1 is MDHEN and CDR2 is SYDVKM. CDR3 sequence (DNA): TGTGCCACAGGGACCCCGAGCTACACCTTC. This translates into CATGTPSYTF.

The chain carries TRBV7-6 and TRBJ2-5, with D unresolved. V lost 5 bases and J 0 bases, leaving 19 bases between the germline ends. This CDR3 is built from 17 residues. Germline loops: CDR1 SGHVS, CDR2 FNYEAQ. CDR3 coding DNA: TGTGCCAGCAGCCTATACACGGCAATACAGTACCAAGAGACCCAGTACTTC. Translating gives CASSLYTAIQYQETQYF.

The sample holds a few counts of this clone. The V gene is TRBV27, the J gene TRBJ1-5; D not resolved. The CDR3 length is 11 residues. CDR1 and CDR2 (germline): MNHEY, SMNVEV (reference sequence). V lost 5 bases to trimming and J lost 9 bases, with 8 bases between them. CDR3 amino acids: CASSPLGPQHF. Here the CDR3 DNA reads TGTGCCAGCAGTCCCCTCGGGCCCCAGCATTTT.

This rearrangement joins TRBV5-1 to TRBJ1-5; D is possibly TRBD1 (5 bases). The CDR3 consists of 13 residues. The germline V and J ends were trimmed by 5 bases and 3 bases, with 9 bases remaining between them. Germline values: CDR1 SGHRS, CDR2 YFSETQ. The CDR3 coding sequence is TGCGCCAGCAGACAGGACCCCAATCAGCCCCAGCATTTT. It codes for CASRQDPNQPQHF. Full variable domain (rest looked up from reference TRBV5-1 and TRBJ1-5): KAGVTQTPRYLIKTRGQQVTLSCSPISGHRSVSWYQQTPGQGLQFLFEYFSETQRNKGNFPGRFSGRQFSNSRSEMNVSTLELGDSALYLCASRQDPNQPQHFGDGTRLSIL.